The 15 T cell receptor beta chains in this list originate from one sample, sequenced in a study of blood T cell repertoires in COVID-19 (dated by TCRdb to 2019 to 2021). Receptors were amplified or captured by the immunoSEQ multiplex PCR assay. The table comes from immuneACCESS by way of TCRdb, which keeps in-frame sequences with V and J called. Part of the clones is missing from these tables; in studies checked, under half for an unresolved V gene and the rest for unknown reasons. This sample is represented by some 300,000 clones; 85% to 90% of them were singletons. Of the sample, around 0.97% is held by the ten largest clones. The sequencing input was peripheral blood. Every receptor here comes from a woman between 40 and 50 years old with COVID-19, enrolled during active disease.

The rearrangement links TRBV4-3 to TRBJ2-7; 12 nucleotides line up with TRBD2. Germline V gene data show CDR1 as LGHNA and CDR2 as YSLEER. The V gene end was trimmed by 0 bases and the J gene end by 2 bases; junction bases not matched to a gene: 5. The CDR3 covers 17 residues. The CDR3 bases are TGCGCCAGCAGCCAAGACCGAGCTAGCGGGAGGGCCTACGAGCAGTACTTC. This codes for CASSQDRASGRAYEQYF.

The chain is built from TRBV6-5 and TRBJ2-5, with a weak D call TRBD1 (6 bases). V was pared by 7 bases and J by 4 bases, with 19 bases between. This CDR3 spans 15 amino acids. Germline V lookup: CDR1 MNHEY, CDR2 SVGAGI. CDR3 loop: CASTPPQQGPETQYF. DNA for the CDR3: TGTGCCAGCACCCCCCCCCAGCAGGGGCCAGAGACCCAGTACTTC.

The rearrangement uses TRBV20-1 and TRBJ2-5, with unresolved D. The CDR3 sequence is 11 residues long. With 7 bases removed from V and 4 bases from J, the gap between germline ends came to 10 bases. Germline V CDR1 and CDR2: DFQATT, SNEGSKA (reference sequence). The chain's CDR3 is CSVLSGETQYF. CDR3 sequence (DNA): TGCAGTGTACTCTCGGGAGAGACCCAGTACTTC.

This sequence joins TRBV4-1 and TRBJ2-3; D ambiguous. The CDR3 sequence is 14 residues long. Trimming left V 4 bases short and J 2 bases short, with 10 bases between. The germline CDR1 and CDR2 sequences are MGHRA and YSYEKL. The CDR3 DNA sequence: TGCGCCAGCAGCCCCGGTACCTTCACAGATACGCAGTATTTT. Its protein is CASSPGTFTDTQYF.

CDR3 nucleotide sequence: TGTGCCATGAGCGACAGAGGATACGAGCAGTACTTC. This gives the protein CAMSDRGYEQYF. The rearrangement links TRBV10-3 to TRBJ2-7; D may be TRBD1 (5 bases). V lost 9 bases and J 4 bases, leaving 13 bases between the germline ends. The CDR3 sequence is 12 residues long. Germline CDR1 and CDR2: ENHRY and SYGVKD.

The chain employs TRBV19 and TRBJ1-5, with 9 bases fitting TRBD1. CDR3 size: 17 residues. The germline gives CDR1 LNHDA, CDR2 SQIVND (reference sequence). V gave up 4 bases and J gave up 0 bases; unmatched junction bases: 7. The CDR3 region is CASSTRGTGNSNQPQHF. The CDR3 nucleotides are TGTGCCAGTAGTACTAGAGGGACAGGGAATAGCAATCAGCCCCAGCATTTT.

The sample holds one count of this clone. This chain links TRBV7-2 with TRBJ1-2; 8 bases match TRBD1. Trimming removed 2 bases from V and 5 bases from J; junction bases left unmatched: 7. CDR1 and CDR2 from the germline V gene are SGHTA and FQGNSA. The length of the CDR3 is 15 residues. For the CDR3, the DNA is TGTGCCAGCAGCTTATCAGGGGGCGCGGCTTATGGCTACACCTTC. Translating it yields CASSLSGGAAYGYTF.

This clone was seen a single time. This chain links TRBV7-3 with TRBJ2-3; D may be TRBD1 (6 bases). This CDR3 has 15 residues. Trimming stripped 2 bases from V and 4 bases from J, with 13 bases between. Germline CDR1 reads SGHTA; CDR2 reads FQGTGA. CDR3 region: CASSLGAGVADTQYF. The CDR3 DNA sequence: TGTGCCAGCAGCTTAGGGGCAGGGGTAGCAGATACGCAGTATTTT.

The chain carries TRBV12-3 or TRBV12-4 and TRBJ1-3; D is ambiguous. Trimming removed 7 bases at V and 4 bases at J, with 5 bases between. The CDR3 length is 11 residues. The CDR3 here is CASNWGNTIYF. The CDR3 DNA reads TGTGCCAGCAACTGGGGAAACACCATATATTTT.

The chain employs TRBV27 and TRBJ1-2; TRBD1 matches 9 bases. Losses at the gene ends were 4 bases for V and 4 bases for J; bases not matched to a gene: 7. The CDR3 has 15 residues. The germline V gene encodes CDR1 MNHEY and CDR2 SMNVEV (reference sequence). CDR3 in amino acids: CASSSTGGLGYGYTF. The CDR3 DNA is TGTGCCAGCAGTTCCACAGGGGGCCTTGGCTATGGCTACACCTTC.

CDR3 region: CASSYKAGGPRDTQYF. The DNA for the CDR3 is TGTGCCAGCAGTTACAAGGCGGGAGGGCCGAGGGATACGCAGTATTTT. This chain joins TRBV6-2 or TRBV6-3 and TRBJ2-3; TRBD2 matches at 9 bases. J lost 6 bases, V lost 2 bases, and 9 bases had no gene match. CDR1 MNHEY and CDR2 SVGEGT come from the germline V gene. The CDR3 runs to 16 residues.

The rearrangement links TRBV28 to TRBJ2-2; D possibly corresponds to TRBD1 (7 bases). Germline CDR1 and CDR2: MDHEN and SYDVKM. CDR3 length: 15 amino acids. V was clipped by 5 bases and J by 4 bases, with 14 bases between them. The CDR3 DNA reads TGTGCCAGCAGTCTCCCAGGGGGAGGCACCGGGGAGCTGTTTTTT. It codes for CASSLPGGGTGELFF.

The chain carries TRBV7-2 and TRBJ1-4; 9 nucleotides agree with TRBD1. The CDR3 extends over 17 amino acids. Per germline, CDR1 SGHTA and CDR2 FQGNSA. V lost 3 bases and J lost 7; bases outside the gene matches: 12. Here the CDR3 reads CASSFQRAGTGFEKLFF. The CDR3, as DNA: TGTGCCAGCAGCTTCCAAAGGGCCGGGACAGGGTTTGAAAAACTGTTTTTT.

This clone was picked up one time. J is TRBJ2-2 and V is TRBV30; D unresolved. Deletions cut 1 base from V and 4 bases from J, with 13 bases between. Germline CDR1 reads GTSNPN; CDR2 reads SVGIG (reference sequence). The length of the CDR3 is 15 residues. CDR3 DNA: TGTGCCTGGAGTGGTGGCAGTTTTACCACCGGGGAGCTGTTTTTT. Protein: CAWSGGSFTTGELFF.

The CDR3 reads CASSPTTNEKLFF. CDR3 coding DNA: TGCGCCAGCAGCCCAACAACTAATGAAAAACTGTTTTTT. The V gene is TRBV5-1, the J gene TRBJ1-4; D is unclear. The V gene lost 4 bases and the J gene lost 0 bases, with 4 bases spanning the gap. The germline CDR1 and CDR2 sequences are SGHRS and YFSETQ. There are 13 residues in the CDR3.